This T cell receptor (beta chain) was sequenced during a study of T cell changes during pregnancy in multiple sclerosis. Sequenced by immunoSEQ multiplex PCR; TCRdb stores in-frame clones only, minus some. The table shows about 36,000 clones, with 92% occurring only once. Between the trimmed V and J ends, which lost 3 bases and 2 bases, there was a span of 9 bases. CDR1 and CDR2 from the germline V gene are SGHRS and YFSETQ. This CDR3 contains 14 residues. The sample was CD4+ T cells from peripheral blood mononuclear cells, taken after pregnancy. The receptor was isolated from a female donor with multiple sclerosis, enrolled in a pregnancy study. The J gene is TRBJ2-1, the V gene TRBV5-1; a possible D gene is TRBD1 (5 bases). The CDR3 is CASSSQGAYNEQFF. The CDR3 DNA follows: TGCGCCAGCAGCTCTCAAGGGGCCTACAATGAGCAGTTCTTC.